A single TCR beta chain is shown here with its context. Its antigen is undetermined. This sample is part of a study of shared clonotypes between healthy human individuals. Points from the study as a whole: Clonotype sharing among donors was expected to depend on sequencing depth. In contrast to clonotypes shared by all four donors, non-shared clonotypes had lower generation probabilities. Specimens sampled were limited to blood, with tissue repertoires likely differing.

CD8 memory cells included CD45RO+ cells plus CCR7-negative CD45RA+ TemRA cells. Sequenced by immunoSEQ multiplex PCR; TCRdb stores in-frame clones only, minus some. The sample lists about 380,000 clones, about 96% occurring once. This sequence originates from a man aged 25 to 40 in good health. What was sequenced was memory CD8+ T cells sorted from blood. Subset specified: CD45RO+ cells pooled with CCR7-negative TemRA cells.

CDR3: CASSPIPADTQYF. CDR3 DNA: TGTGCCAGCAGCCCAATTCCGGCAGATACGCAGTATTTT. The chain employs TRBV7-3 and TRBJ2-3; unclear D gene. This CDR3 is built from 13 residues. Germline CDR1 and CDR2: SGHTA and FQGTGA. V was shortened by 5 bases and J by 4 bases, with 10 bases between the two germline ends.